Included here is one T cell receptor beta chain sequence, with context. This clonotype was seen at least ten times. It lacks a known antigen. Nothing much larger sits one base from this clone, and base qualities are not available. The sample originates from a study of regulatory T cells in long-lasting Graves disease (dated by TCRdb to the early 2020s). Study-wide context: Antithyroid drugs had been taken for less than 3 months by newly diagnosed Graves' disease patients. Peripheral blood TCR sequencing and RNA sequencing compared persistent Graves' disease patients with newly diagnosed Graves' disease patients. The study was registered as a clinical trial and conducted in China. A total of some 35 samples underwent TCR sequencing, from roughly 13 patients with persistent Graves' disease and 20 or so patients with newly diagnosed Graves' disease. Study-wide conclusions, independent of this receptor: Preferential use of TRBV28, TRBJ1-2 and TRBJ2-5 was observed in persistent disease, whereas TRBV20-1 and TRBJ2-1 were favored in newly diagnosed disease. Sequencing and analysis were limited to the TCR beta chain. Lower TCR Shannon entropy and fewer highly expanded clones were observed in persistent Graves' disease patients than in newly diagnosed patients, which suggested clonal expansion. The authors acknowledged the small sample size as a limitation that may reduce accuracy. Only peripheral blood was studied, because thyroid tissue, the primary lesion, was inaccessible. A larger number of public clonotypes was shared among persistent patients (about 2,700) than among newly diagnosed patients (around 970).

This specimen's time point label, per the study, means: newly diagnosed GD, antithyroid drugs for less than 3 months. For both TCR sequencing and RNA sequencing, RNA was extracted from PBMCs using TRIzol. Graves' disease was diagnosed according to American Thyroid Association guidelines. Patients were recruited from an endocrinology department in Xi'an, China. Each patient gave about 9.1 milliliters of peripheral blood, collected in an EDTA anticoagulant tube. Ficoll Paque Plus density gradient separation was used to isolate PBMCs, and no further T cell sorting was performed. An Agilent 2100 Bioanalyzer and agarose gel were used to assess RNA quality, and a NanoDrop 2000 was used to measure RNA concentration. Library prep was done by multiplex PCR. The instrument was an Illumina HiSeq 4000. TCR beta libraries were built with iRepertoire HTBI primers and Arm-PCR amplification of CDR3 regions. Gel purification was performed on PCR products prior to sequencing. The authors' pipeline ran thus. Gene usage analysis of CDR3 amino acid clonotypes used the 62 TRBV and some 13 TRBJ segments found across samples. Filtered high-quality paired reads were merged into contigs using COPE and FqMerger. BLAST was used to align contigs to IMGT TRBV, TRBD and TRBJ reference genes, and CDR3 was defined according to IMGT. Any clonotype with a frequency above 0.1% was counted as a highly expanded clone. Shannon entropy served as the measure of repertoire diversity, while the Gini coefficient captured V-J evenness. A clonotype found in more than one individual was treated as public. TCRdb reworked the public reads: Q25 trimming with fastp, MiXCR clone assembly, productive beta chains retained. For every CDR3 protein sequence, its rows merge into one entry that carries the most common genes and DNA. It is TCRdb's table, rather than the study itself, that gives the V and J calls and clone size. The sample records fewer than 500,000 distinct CDR3 sequences, 16% of which are singletons. The ten largest account for over 9% of the sample.

CDR1 and CDR2 are read off the germline V gene as MDHEN and SYDVKM. Spanning cysteine to phenylalanine, the CDR3 consists of 17 amino acids. Only CDR3 DNA is held: 51 bases, read in frame from base 1. Between the V and J ends, shortened by 6 bases and 0 bases respectively, the junction contains 21 bases. This sample also appeared in a second study, on T cells in Graves' hyperthyroidism and ophthalmopathy. From that second study: A patient counted as having stable Graves' hyperthyroidism if no progression to ophthalmopathy occurred over 18 months of follow-up. Hyperthyroidism patients were newly diagnosed, had a disease duration of under 2 months, and were aged 18 to 65 years. Exclusion was applied to patients with uncontrolled infections, other autoimmune diseases, pregnancy or lactation. Clinical symptoms, serum thyroxine and TRAb, thyroid ultrasound, and orbital computed tomography formed the basis for the diagnoses. The first round of RT-PCR for the TCR CDR3 was performed with the HTBI primer set and the Qiagen OneStep RT-PCR kit. Most expanded thyroid clonotypes (frequency above 0.001) were also found in blood, which suggests that blood repertoires may mirror thyroid immune responses. A model built on a 13 V-J signature distinguished ophthalmopathy from stable hyperthyroidism, reaching 85% to 90% sensitivity and about 81% specificity in cross-validation and 80%/75% in testing. In validation, progression to ophthalmopathy was predicted by the model with almost 71% sensitivity and 72% to 85% specificity, a median of approximately 6.5 months before onset. To identify TCR V-J signatures that set the groups apart, the researchers used a discovery cohort of roughly 100 patients, made up of some 41 with Graves' ophthalmopathy and 57 with stable Graves' hyperthyroidism. Prospective prediction of ophthalmopathy was tested in an independent validation cohort consisting of 18 hyperthyroidism patients and approximately 16 patients who later progressed to ophthalmopathy. For training and testing, the 100 or so patients in the discovery cohort were randomly divided in a 7:3 ratio. The study also compared thyroid tissue and blood T-cell repertoires from roughly six Graves' hyperthyroidism patients. After sampling, hyperthyroidism patients received methimazole starting at 30 mg daily, and ophthalmopathy patients received high-dose intravenous methylprednisolone. Libraries were constructed in a second round of multiplex PCR, after which size selection and purification were performed. Libraries were sequenced paired-end with 100 bp reads on an Illumina HiSeq2000. SOAPnuke was used to process the raw data, with reads discarded if the reads contained adapters or uncalled bases, had a mean Phred below 15, or lacked an exact constant-primer or identifier match. COPE v1.2.5 was used to merge high-quality paired reads, and clonotypes were defined as unique nucleotide sequences. Clonotypes were aligned to IMGT TRBV, TRBD and TRBJ reference segments using MiTCR v1.1. The analysis was restricted to V-J combinations with a frequency above 0.0001, which together covered 99.2% of the repertoires. A TCS score was defined as the ratio of F50 (clonal expansion) to E x V (chaos), with BLOSUM62-based TCRdist applied between CDR3 peptides within each V-J. Welch's t-statistics and random forest reduced roughly 500 V-J features to 10 to 15, which were used in a naive Bayes classifier (R e1071). No statistical method was used to set the sample size in advance, and investigators knew the group allocation. The paper reports TCR Vbeta CDR3 sequencing of over 120 peripheral blood samples: fewer than 50 ophthalmopathy, under 85 hyperthyroidism and around 17 progressor patients.

This receptor chain uses TRBV28 and TRBJ2-7, and possibly TRBD1, on 6 matching bases. The receptor's source is a man aged 40-49 years with Graves disease. Donor details come from another sample of the same person, matched by shared clones. The starting material was peripheral blood mononuclear cells (PBMCs), obtained at new diagnosis, from a patient treated with antithyroid drugs. The CDR3: CASSYTLQGLNSYEQYF. The DNA sequence is given as TGTGCCAGCAGCTACACACTACAGGGCTTAAACTCCTACGAGCAGTACTTC. With the rest looked up from the reference TRBV28 and TRBJ2-7 genes rather than sequenced, the full variable domain is DVKVTQSSRYLVKRTGEKVFLECVQDMDHENMFWYRQDPGLGLRLIYFSYDVKMKEKGDIPEGYSVSREKKERFSLILESASTNQTSMYLCASSYTLQGLNSYEQYFGPGTRLTVT.